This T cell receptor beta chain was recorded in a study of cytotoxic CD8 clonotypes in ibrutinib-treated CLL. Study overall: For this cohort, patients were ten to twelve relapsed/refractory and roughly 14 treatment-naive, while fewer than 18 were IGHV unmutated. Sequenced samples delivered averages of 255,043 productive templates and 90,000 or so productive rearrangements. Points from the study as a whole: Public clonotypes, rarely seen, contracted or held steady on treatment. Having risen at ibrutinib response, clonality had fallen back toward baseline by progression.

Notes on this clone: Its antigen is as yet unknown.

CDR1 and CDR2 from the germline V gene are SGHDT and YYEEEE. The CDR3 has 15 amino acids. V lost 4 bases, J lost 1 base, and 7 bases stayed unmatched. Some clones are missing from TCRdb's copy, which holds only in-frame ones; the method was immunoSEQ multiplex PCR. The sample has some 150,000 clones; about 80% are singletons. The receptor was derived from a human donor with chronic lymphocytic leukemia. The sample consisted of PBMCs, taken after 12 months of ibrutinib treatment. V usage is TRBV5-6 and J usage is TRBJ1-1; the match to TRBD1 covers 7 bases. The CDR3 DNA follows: TGTGCCAGCAGCGTGGGACAGCTGACGAACACTGAAGCTTTCTTT. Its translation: CASSVGQLTNTEAFF.